The T cell receptor beta chain described here comes from a study of shared clonotypes between healthy human individuals. Study results and limitations: Naive subsets generally had larger estimated richness than memory subsets. Sharing across a handful of donors was seen in about 5% of naive CD4 clonotypes. The small donor group covered limited genetic and exposure diversity.

Trimming cost V 3 bases and J 9 bases, with 20 bases left between them. The V gene's germline CDR1 is SEHNR and CDR2 FQNEAQ (reference sequence). This CDR3 comprises 15 residues. CD8 cells classed as naive were CD45RO-negative and positively selected for CCR7, excluding terminally differentiated effector memory CD45RA+ cells. About this clone: The antigen is not known.

The repertoire was sequenced with immunoSEQ multiplex PCR; TCRdb's copy has only in-frame clones and lacks some. Found here are around 700,000 clones, roughly nine tenths of them singletons; the top ten hold 24%. The TCR originated in a man younger than 40 in good health. The material sequenced was naive CD8+ T cells sorted from blood. The rearrangement uses TRBV7-9 and TRBJ2-5; TRBD1 is a possible D gene (6 bases). The CDR3 spells CASSFNQGPGRAQYF. The CDR3, as DNA: TGTGCCAGCAGCTTCAACCAGGGGCCGGGGCGGGCCCAGTACTTC.